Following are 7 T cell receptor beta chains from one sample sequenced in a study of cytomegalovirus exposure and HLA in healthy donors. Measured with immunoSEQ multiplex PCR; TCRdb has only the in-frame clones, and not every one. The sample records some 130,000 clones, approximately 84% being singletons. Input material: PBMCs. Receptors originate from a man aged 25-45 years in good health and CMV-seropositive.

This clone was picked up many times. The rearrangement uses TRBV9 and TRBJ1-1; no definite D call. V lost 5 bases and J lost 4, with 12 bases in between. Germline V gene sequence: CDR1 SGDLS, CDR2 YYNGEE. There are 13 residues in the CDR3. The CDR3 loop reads CASSFGDLTEAFF. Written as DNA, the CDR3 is TGTGCCAGCAGTTTCGGGGATCTCACTGAAGCTTTCTTT. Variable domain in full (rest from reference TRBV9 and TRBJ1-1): DSGVTQTPKHLITATGQRVTLRCSPRSGDLSVYWYQQSLDQGLQFLIQYYNGEERAKGNILERFSAQQFPDLHSELNLSSLELGDSALYFCASSFGDLTEAFFGQGTRLTVV.

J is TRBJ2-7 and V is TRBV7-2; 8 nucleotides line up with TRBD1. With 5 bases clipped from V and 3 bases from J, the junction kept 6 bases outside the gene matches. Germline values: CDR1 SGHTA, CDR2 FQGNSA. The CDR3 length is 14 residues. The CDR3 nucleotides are TGTGCCAGCAGCCGGGGGACAGGCTTCTACGAGCAGTACTTC. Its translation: CASSRGTGFYEQYF. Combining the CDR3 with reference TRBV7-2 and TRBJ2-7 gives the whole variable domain GAGVSQSPSNKVTEKGKDVELRCDPISGHTALYWYRQSLGQGLEFLIYFQGNSAPDKSGLPSDRFSAERTGGSVSTLTIQRTQQEDSAVYLCASSRGTGFYEQYFGPGTRLTVT.

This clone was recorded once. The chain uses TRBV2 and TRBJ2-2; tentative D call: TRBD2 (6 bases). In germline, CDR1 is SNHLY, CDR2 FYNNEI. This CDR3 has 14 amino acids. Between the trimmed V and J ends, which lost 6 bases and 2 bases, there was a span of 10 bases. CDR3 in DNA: TGTGCCAGCAGACTAGCCCGCAACACCGGGGAGCTGTTTTTT. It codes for CASRLARNTGELFF.

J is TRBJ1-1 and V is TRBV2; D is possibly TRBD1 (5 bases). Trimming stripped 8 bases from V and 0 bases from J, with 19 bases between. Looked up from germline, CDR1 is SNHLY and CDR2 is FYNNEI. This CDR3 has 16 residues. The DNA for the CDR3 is TGTGCCAGCCCAGATATAGCTCCAGGGATGAACACTGAAGCTTTCTTT. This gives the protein CASPDIAPGMNTEAFF.

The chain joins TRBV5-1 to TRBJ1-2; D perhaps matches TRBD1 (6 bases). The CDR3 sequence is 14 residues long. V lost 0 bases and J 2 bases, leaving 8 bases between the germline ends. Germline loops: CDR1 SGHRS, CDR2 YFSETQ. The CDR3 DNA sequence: TGCGCCAGCAGCTTGGCCGGACAGAACTATGGCTACACCTTC. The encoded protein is CASSLAGQNYGYTF.

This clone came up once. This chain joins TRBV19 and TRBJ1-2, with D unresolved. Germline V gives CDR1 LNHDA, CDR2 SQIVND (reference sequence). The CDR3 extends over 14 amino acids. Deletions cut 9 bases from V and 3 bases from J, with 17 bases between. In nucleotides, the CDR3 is TGTGCCAGGTCCGGAGGGCGGCTTGACTATGGCTACACCTTC. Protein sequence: CARSGGRLDYGYTF.

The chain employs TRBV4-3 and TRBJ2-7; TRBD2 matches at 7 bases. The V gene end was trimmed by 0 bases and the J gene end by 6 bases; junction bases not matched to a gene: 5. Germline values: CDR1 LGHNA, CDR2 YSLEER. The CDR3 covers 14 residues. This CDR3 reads CASSQDRGGSEQYF. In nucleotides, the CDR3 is TGCGCCAGCAGCCAAGATAGGGGAGGGAGCGAGCAGTACTTC.